Each of the 31 T cell receptor beta chains below was sequenced from the same sample in a study of siplizumab effects on memory and regulatory T cells. Only in-frame clones appear in the TCRdb table, and some are missing; sequencing was by immunoSEQ multiplex PCR. The table lists 20,000 to 30,000 clones, approximately 82% of them singletons. The sample taken for sequencing was memory CD4+ T cells sorted from blood. Source of these receptors: a human donor in good health.

V is TRBV12-5 and J is TRBJ2-3; a weak D match, TRBD2 (6 bases). The CDR3 is 14 amino acids. CDR1 and CDR2 (germline): LGHNT, FRNRAP. V lost 6 bases to trimming and J lost 2 bases, with 12 bases between them. The CDR3 sequence is CASGPGGNTDTQYF. The CDR3 DNA is TGTGCTAGTGGCCCCGGAGGGAACACAGATACGCAGTATTTT.

The V gene is TRBV18, the J gene TRBJ1-1; possibly TRBD1 for D (6 bases). V shed 1 base and J shed 1 base, with 16 bases lying between them. Per germline, CDR1 KGHSH and CDR2 LQKENI. The CDR3 is made up of 17 amino acids. This CDR3 is CASSPRPSQGPNTEAFF. The CDR3 DNA reads TGTGCCAGCTCACCACGTCCTTCACAGGGCCCGAACACTGAAGCTTTCTTT.

This chain joins TRBV2 and TRBJ1-4; perhaps TRBD1 as D (5 bases). CDR1 and CDR2 from the germline V gene are SNHLY and FYNNEI. Between the trimmed V and J ends, which lost 2 bases and 1 base, there was a span of 8 bases. The CDR3 spans 15 residues. The CDR3 protein is CASSELRGTNEKLFF. The CDR3 DNA reads TGTGCCAGCAGTGAACTTAGGGGAACTAATGAAAAACTGTTTTTT.

The chain combines TRBV14 with TRBJ2-3; TRBD2 agrees at 8 bases. J lost 5 bases, V lost 4 bases, and 11 bases had no gene match. CDR1 is SGHDN, CDR2 FVKESK, per germline. The CDR3 has 16 residues. The DNA for the CDR3 is TGTGCCAGCAGCCCCCTAGGAGCGGGAGTTGGAGATACGCAGTATTTT. Translated: CASSPLGAGVGDTQYF.

J is TRBJ1-3 and V is TRBV6-1; no definite D call. V lost 1 base and J 3 bases, leaving 1 base between the germline ends. Per germline, CDR1 MNHNS and CDR2 SASEGT. The CDR3 loop spans 12 amino acids. DNA of the CDR3: TGTGCCAGCAGTGAAGTTGGAAACACCATATATTTT. Translation: CASSEVGNTIYF.

This clone was counted between two and nine times. The chain carries TRBV9 and TRBJ2-2, with D maybe TRBD1 (6 bases). Per germline, CDR1 SGDLS and CDR2 YYNGEE. Between the trimmed V and J ends, which lost 2 bases and 8 bases, there was a span of 16 bases. The CDR3 length is 15 residues. This CDR3 reads CASSVKGQGIGELFF. The CDR3 DNA sequence: TGTGCCAGCAGCGTTAAAGGTCAGGGGATAGGGGAGCTGTTTTTT.

The chain uses TRBV14 and TRBJ2-1; tentative D call: TRBD1 (6 bases). V gave up 0 bases and J gave up 4 bases, with 16 bases separating them. Germline V CDR1 and CDR2: SGHDN, FVKESK. The CDR3 extends over 17 amino acids. CDR3 sequence reads: CASSQDTGWGFYNEQFF. The CDR3 coding sequence is TGTGCCAGCAGCCAAGATACAGGGTGGGGATTTTACAATGAGCAGTTCTTC.

The J gene is TRBJ2-7, the V gene TRBV15, with 11 positions matching TRBD2. The CDR3 has 16 residues. Germline CDR1 reads LNHNV; CDR2 reads YYDKDF (reference sequence). V was pared by 1 base and J by 4 bases, with 6 bases of the junction left unmatched. The CDR3 DNA reads TGTGCCACCAGCAGAGGTACTAGCGGGAGTAATTACGAGCAGTACTTC. Residues: CATSRGTSGSNYEQYF. Supplemented by reference TRBV15 and TRBJ2-7, the full variable domain reads DAMVIQNPRYQVTQFGKPVTLSCSQTLNHNVMYWYQQKSSQAPKLLFHYYDKDFNNEADTPDNFQSRRPNTSFCFLDIRSPGLGDTAMYLCATSRGTSGSNYEQYFGPGTRLTVT.

This rearrangement joins TRBV19 to TRBJ1-5; D unresolved. The CDR3 spans 17 residues. The V and J ends lost 0 bases and 0 bases respectively, with 12 bases between them. The germline V gene encodes CDR1 LNHDA and CDR2 SQIVND (reference sequence). CDR3 in DNA: TGTGCCAGTAGTATAGATCAGGACCTGTATAGCAATCAGCCCCAGCATTTT. This sequence encodes CASSIDQDLYSNQPQHF. Based on the CDR3 plus reference TRBV19 and TRBJ1-5, the full variable domain is DGGITQSPKYLFRKEGQNVTLSCEQNLNHDAMYWYRQDPGQGLRLIYYSQIVNDFQKGDIAEGYSVSREKKESFPLTVTSAQKNPTAFYLCASSIDQDLYSNQPQHFGDGTRLSIL.

The J gene is TRBJ2-2, the V gene TRBV9; no reliable D call. CDR3 length equals 15 residues. CDR1 and CDR2 from the germline V gene are SGDLS and YYNGEE. The V end was cut by 3 bases, the J end by 0 bases, with 9 bases between. In DNA form, the CDR3 reads TGTGCCAGCAGCGCCGGAGTAGCGAACACCGGGGAGCTGTTTTTT. Its translation is CASSAGVANTGELFF.

The chain joins TRBV11-2 to TRBJ1-2; 7 positions match TRBD1. With V trimmed by 5 bases and J by 4 bases, 10 bases remained unmatched. Germline V CDR1 and CDR2: SGHAT, FQNNGV. The CDR3 runs 15 residues. CDR3 region: CASSPRQGTFYGYTF. CDR3 in DNA: TGTGCCAGCAGCCCCCGACAGGGTACCTTCTATGGCTACACCTTC.

DNA for the CDR3: TGTGCCAGCAGCCTAGGACAGGGGGCTTCAACTAATGAAAAACTGTTTTTT. Translation gives CASSLGQGASTNEKLFF. This chain links TRBV7-9 with TRBJ1-4, with TRBD1 matching 11 bases. The CDR3 is made up of 17 amino acids. Germline values: CDR1 SEHNR, CDR2 FQNEAQ (reference sequence). V gave up 5 bases and J gave up 0 bases; unmatched junction bases: 5. The full variable domain, rest sourced from reference TRBV7-9 and TRBJ1-4, is DTGVSQNPRHKITKRGQNVTFRCDPISEHNRLYWYRQTLGQGPEFLTYFQNEAQLEKSRLLSDRFSAERPKGSFSTLEIQRTEQGDSAMYLCASSLGQGASTNEKLFFGSGTQLSVL.

The chain joins TRBV28 to TRBJ1-1; the match to TRBD1 covers 9 bases. V lost 2 bases and J lost 4; bases outside the gene matches: 2. This CDR3 spans 14 amino acids. Per the germline V gene, CDR1 is MDHEN and CDR2 is SYDVKM. Here the CDR3 DNA reads TGTGCCAGCAGTTTACGGGACAGGGTCACTGAAGCTTTCTTT. It encodes CASSLRDRVTEAFF.

In its sample, this clone was seen once. V is TRBV6-5 and J is TRBJ1-2, with D maybe TRBD1 (5 bases). Per the germline V gene, CDR1 is MNHEY and CDR2 is SVGAGI. The V end lost 2 bases, the J end lost 8 bases, and 15 bases lay between the germline ends. CDR3 length equals 14 residues. CDR3 coding DNA: TGTGCCAGCAGTTACCTGGGGACTCAGCGGGGCTACACCTTC. Residues: CASSYLGTQRGYTF.

Concerning this clone itself: The sample contains more than one DNA sequence encoding this CDR3. The rearrangement joins TRBV7-3 to TRBJ2-2; D uncertain. CDR1 SGHTA and CDR2 FQGTGA come from the germline V gene. Between the trimmed V and J ends, which lost 1 base and 0 bases, there was a span of 6 bases. The CDR3 runs 15 residues. The CDR3 nucleotides are TGTGCCAGCAGCTTAAATAGTGCGAACACCGGGGAGCTGTTTTTT. Encoded protein: CASSLNSANTGELFF.

This clone was observed a handful of times. In DNA, the CDR3 is TGTGCCATCGGACAGGGAGTGAGGAACACTGAAGCTTTCTTT. Protein sequence: CAIGQGVRNTEAFF. The V and J genes are TRBV10-3 and TRBJ1-1, with 8 bases matching TRBD1. The germline V gene encodes CDR1 ENHRY and CDR2 SYGVKD. Trimming cost V 8 bases and J 1 base; bases outside gene matches: 6. The CDR3 is 14 amino acids.

This clone was found once. The chain has TRBV5-1 and TRBJ2-7; 13 positions agree with TRBD2. V dropped 3 bases and J dropped 6; count of bases not matched to a gene: 12. CDR1 and CDR2 from the germline V gene are SGHRS and YFSETQ. This CDR3 has 17 amino acids. CDR3 protein: CASSWGLAGPIEGEQYF. As DNA, the CDR3 is TGCGCCAGCAGCTGGGGACTAGCGGGACCGATCGAGGGCGAGCAGTACTTC. The variable domain in full, completed from reference TRBV5-1 and TRBJ2-7, reads KAGVTQTPRYLIKTRGQQVTLSCSPISGHRSVSWYQQTPGQGLQFLFEYFSETQRNKGNFPGRFSGRQFSNSRSEMNVSTLELGDSALYLCASSWGLAGPIEGEQYFGPGTRLTVT.

There are a few counts of this clone. The chain has TRBV29-1 and TRBJ2-1; 7 bases line up with TRBD1. With 2 bases clipped from V and 2 bases from J, the junction kept 18 bases outside the gene matches. The CDR3 covers 19 residues. Germline V gene data show CDR1 as SQVTM and CDR2 as ANQGSEA. The DNA of the CDR3 is TGCAGCGTTGAAAGGCCTTCAATCCGGTGGGACAGCGCCTACAATGAGCAGTTCTTC. Amino acids: CSVERPSIRWDSAYNEQFF.

The J gene is TRBJ1-2, the V gene TRBV11-1; D gene unclear. Germline V CDR1 and CDR2: SGHAT, FQDESV (reference sequence). The CDR3 loop spans 15 amino acids. Trimming pared 2 bases from V and 4 bases from J, leaving 14 bases between. The CDR3 DNA reads TGTGCCAGCAGCTTAACTACCTCGGACTTCTATGGCTACACCTTC. Residues: CASSLTTSDFYGYTF. Full variable domain (missing parts from reference TRBV11-1 and TRBJ1-2): EAEVAQSPRYKITEKSQAVAFWCDPISGHATLYWYRQILGQGPELLVQFQDESVVDDSQLPKDRFSAERLKGVDSTLKIQPAELGDSAMYLCASSLTTSDFYGYTFGSGTRLTVV.

The V gene is TRBV7-9, the J gene TRBJ2-4; D could derive from TRBD1 or TRBD2 (6 bases each). Germline loops: CDR1 SEHNR, CDR2 FQNEAQ (reference sequence). Trimming stripped 5 bases from V and 1 base from J, with 18 bases between. The CDR3 runs to 17 residues. The CDR3 coding sequence is TGTGCCAGCAGCCAAGATTTCGGGGGCCGCGCCAAAAACATTCAGTACTTC. This translates into CASSQDFGGRAKNIQYF.

The rearrangement links TRBV6-1 to TRBJ1-1; maybe TRBD1 (6 bases). Trimming took 4 bases from V and 10 from J, leaving 16 bases between them. The CDR3 consists of 13 residues. In germline, CDR1 is MNHNS, CDR2 SASEGT. In DNA form, the CDR3 reads TGTGCCAGCAGTGGATTAACGGGGGGGCGAGCTTTCTTT. This codes for CASSGLTGGRAFF.

This clone was detected once. The chain is built from TRBV7-2 and TRBJ1-3; tentative D call: TRBD1 (6 bases). The V end lost 3 bases, the J end lost 0 bases, and 12 bases lay between the germline ends. This CDR3 spans 16 amino acids. Germline CDR1 and CDR2: SGHTA and FQGNSA. The CDR3: CASSFYGGPSGNTIYF. The CDR3 bases are TGTGCCAGCAGCTTTTACGGGGGCCCCTCTGGAAACACCATATATTTT.

The CDR3 here is CASSLTSGANYEQYF. The DNA of the CDR3 is TGTGCCAGCAGCTTAACTAGCGGGGCAAACTACGAGCAGTACTTC. V gene TRBV7-6 combines with J gene TRBJ2-7; 10 nucleotides align to TRBD2. Germline lookup yields CDR1 SGHVS and CDR2 FNYEAQ. J lost 3 bases, V lost 2 bases, and 4 bases had no gene match. CDR3 size: 15 residues.

This chain links TRBV28 with TRBJ1-2; D perhaps matches TRBD1 (6 bases). The germline V and J ends were trimmed by 5 bases and 7 bases, with 20 bases remaining between them. The CDR3 length is 15 residues. The germline V gene encodes CDR1 MDHEN and CDR2 SYDVKM. The CDR3 is CASSRGGTNLGGYTF. The CDR3 DNA follows: TGTGCCAGCAGTCGAGGGGGGACAAATCTAGGTGGCTACACCTTC.

The V call is TRBV20-1, the J call TRBJ2-5, with unresolved D. The CDR3 is 11 amino acids. The germline V gene encodes CDR1 DFQATT and CDR2 SNEGSKA (reference sequence). Trimming removed 0 bases from V and 10 bases from J, with 9 bases in between. The CDR3 loop reads CSARDLVSQYF. In DNA, the CDR3 is TGCAGTGCTAGAGATCTTGTAAGCCAGTACTTC.

V gene TRBV7-9 combines with J gene TRBJ1-1, with D perhaps TRBD1 (6 bases). This CDR3 is 14 amino acids long. From germline, CDR1 is SEHNR and CDR2 FQNEAQ (reference sequence). The V gene lost 1 base and the J gene lost 6 bases, with 12 bases spanning the gap. The CDR3 DNA reads TGTGCCAGCAGCTTAGGGGTTGAGGGGGCTGAAGCTTTCTTT. This encodes CASSLGVEGAEAFF.

This chain connects TRBV28 to TRBJ1-1; D perhaps matches TRBD1 (6 bases). Germline V gene lookup returns CDR1 MDHEN and CDR2 SYDVKM. The CDR3 loop spans 12 amino acids. Trimming took 10 bases from V and 10 from J, leaving 19 bases between them. The CDR3 sequence is CATRYGQLGAFF. DNA for the CDR3: TGTGCCACCAGATATGGACAGCTTGGAGCTTTCTTT.

This chain connects TRBV7-3 to TRBJ2-2, with D hard to call. The V gene's germline CDR1 is SGHTA and CDR2 FQGTGA. V was trimmed by 0 bases and J by 1 base, leaving 3 bases between them. The CDR3 totals 14 residues. The CDR3 nucleotides are TGTGCCAGCAGCTTAACTGGGAACACCGGGGAGCTGTTTTTT. Translation gives CASSLTGNTGELFF.

V gene TRBV19 combines with J gene TRBJ1-2; weak D call: TRBD1 (5 bases). Trimming removed 5 bases from V and 4 bases from J, with 11 bases in between. The CDR3 has 13 residues. In germline, CDR1 is LNHDA, CDR2 SQIVND (reference sequence). The CDR3 loop reads CASSQKGTYGYTF. CDR3 DNA: TGTGCCAGTAGTCAAAAGGGGACCTATGGCTACACCTTC.

In nucleotides, the CDR3 is TGTGCCAGCTCACAACTCCTAGGGCAGGGGGCAGATACGCAGTATTTT. Translating gives CASSQLLGQGADTQYF. The chain is built from TRBV18 and TRBJ2-3; 7 bases fit TRBD1. CDR3 length: 16 amino acids. Germline CDR1 is KGHSH and CDR2 is LQKENI. J gave up 4 bases and V 4 bases, and 11 bases lay outside the gene matches.

V gene TRBV6-5 combines with J gene TRBJ1-4; perhaps TRBD1 as D (5 bases). Trimming took off 2 bases at V and 8 bases at J, with 15 bases between the two ends. This CDR3 comprises 15 residues. Germline values: CDR1 MNHEY, CDR2 SVGAGI. This CDR3 is CASSYVGLGEEKLFF. The CDR3 region has the DNA TGTGCCAGCAGTTACGTTGGGCTGGGGGAGGAAAAACTGTTTTTT.